A single T cell receptor (beta chain) is shown here with its context. Treatment indicated: about 20 received Ad26.COV2.S at low or high dose, single or two shots; roughly five received placebo; per-sample allocation not given. The study sampled participants on day 63 after the first vaccine or placebo injection. The data were obtained in a study of Ad26.COV2.S vaccination and SARS-CoV-2 variants. The wider study: The COV1001 Ad26.COV2.S trial arm included the donor.

Method: immunoSEQ multiplex PCR; TCRdb's copy keeps in-frame clones and lacks some. The data contain nearly 400,000 clones, over 75% of them singletons. In germline, CDR1 is MDHEN, CDR2 SYDVKM. V lost 5 bases and J 2 bases, leaving 13 bases between the germline ends. The CDR3 loop spans 15 amino acids. Sequencing was performed on peripheral blood, taken in a trial of Ad26.COV2.S vaccine versus placebo. The chain has TRBV28 and TRBJ2-1; D gene ambiguous. This sequence was found in a person between 18 and 60 years old who received the Ad26.COV2.S COVID-19 vaccine or a placebo. The CDR3 reads CASSPYRSPYNEQFF. Written as DNA, the CDR3 is TGTGCCAGCAGTCCCTATCGGAGTCCCTACAATGAGCAGTTCTTC.